This T cell receptor (beta chain) derives from a study of T cell repertoires in cytomegalovirus infection. In the study overall: CMV epitopes used comprised recently identified HLA-C-restricted ones and well-studied HLA-B-restricted ones. Public TCR beta signature analysis indicated the presence of both CMV infection and matching HLA type.

This clonotype was detected only once. The antigen remains undetermined. Germline-derived CDR1 and CDR2 are SQVTM and ANQGSEA. V lost 0 bases and J lost 3; bases outside the gene matches: 6. The CDR3 runs to 15 residues. MiXCR was run by TCRdb on the reads, yielding one entry per CDR3 protein. The sample lists approximately 730,000 distinct CDR3 sequences; about 29% were seen once. The source of this sequence is a human donor in good health (CMV status not recorded). Some clones in this sample may be carry-over from other donors' samples. Here the sequenced sample was cultured CD8+ T cells from PBMCs, taken from culture after CMV antigen stimulation. The chain uses TRBV29-1 and TRBJ2-7; 9 bases are a match to TRBD1. The DNA for the CDR3 is TGCAGCGTTGAAGATTGGGGGACAGGGATCTACGAGCAGTACTTC. Translated, it gives CSVEDWGTGIYEQYF.